Listed below are T cell receptor beta chains from one sample, sequenced in a study of graft-versus-host responses after intestinal transplantation. Assay used: immunoSEQ multiplex PCR; TCRdb lists only in-frame clones, some missing. The profile shows around 130,000 clones, 85% to 95% of them singletons. These receptors lack a known antigen. Here the sequenced sample was unstimulated CD4+ T cells sorted from spleen or lymph node cells, taken before intestinal transplant. These TCRs come from a human donor who received an intestinal transplant. CDR3s include the opening cysteine and the closing phenylalanine or tryptophan. Each record gives: V gene, D gene, J gene, clone size, CDR3 protein, CDR3 DNA. D genes are given only for firm matches. Clone size is not always given. Where it is, it says once, few, many or a class for expanded clones.

TRBV5-1	NA	TRBJ2-3	NA	CASSLAGNTQYF	TGCGCCAGCAGCTTGGCCGGGAATACGCAGTATTTT
TRBV18	NA	TRBJ2-3	NA	CASSPTGPDTQYF	TGTGCCAGCTCACCAACAGGGCCAGATACGCAGTATTTT
TRBV7-3	NA	TRBJ1-1	NA	CASTKNTEAFF	TGTGCCAGCACCAAAAACACTGAAGCTTTCTTT
TRBV5-1	NA	TRBJ1-1	NA	CASKEQGEMNTEAFF	TGCGCCAGCAAAGAACAGGGCGAAATGAACACTGAAGCTTTCTTT
TRBV9	TRBD1	TRBJ1-1	NA	CAGSSGGSEAFF	TGTGCCGGCAGTTCAGGGGGTTCTGAAGCTTTCTTT
TRBV6-6	TRBD2	TRBJ2-5	NA	CASSLRLAGGRETQYF	TGTGCCAGCAGTTTGCGACTAGCGGGGGGACGGGAGACCCAGTACTTC
TRBV6-5	TRBD1	TRBJ2-7	NA	CASRRDRGPYEQYF	TGTGCCAGCAGACGGGACAGGGGACCCTACGAGCAGTACTTC
TRBV7-2	NA	TRBJ1-6	few	CASSSDSRNSPLHF	TGTGCCAGCAGCTCCGACAGCCGTAATTCACCCCTCCACTTT
TRBV6-5	NA	TRBJ2-7	NA	CASTPGREFYEQYF	TGTGCCAGCACCCCGGGACGGGAATTCTACGAGCAGTACTTC
TRBV7-9	NA	TRBJ2-7	few	CVNLMMDGNYEQYF	TGTGTCAACCTTATGATGGACGGCAACTACGAGCAGTACTTC
TRBV27	NA	TRBJ1-1	NA	CASSFSQRGLNTEAFF	TGTGCCAGCAGTTTCTCTCAGCGGGGGTTGAACACTGAAGCTTTCTTT
TRBV5-6	NA	TRBJ1-3	NA	CASSRDTSGNTIYF	TGTGCCAGCAGCCGGGACACCTCTGGAAACACCATATATTTT
TRBV5-1	NA	TRBJ2-7	NA	CASSLLRLGSEQYF	TGCGCCAGCAGCTTGTTGCGACTAGGCAGCGAGCAGTACTTC
TRBV5-1	TRBD1	TRBJ1-6	NA	CASSQGERSPLHF	TGCGCCAGCAGCCAGGGGGAGAGGTCACCCCTCCACTTT
TRBV5-1	NA	TRBJ1-1	NA	CASSLTANTEAFF	TGCGCCAGCAGCTTGACGGCAAACACTGAAGCTTTCTTT
TRBV5-8	NA	TRBJ2-2	NA	CASSLWHTGELFF	TGTGCCAGCAGCTTGTGGCACACCGGGGAGCTGTTTTTT
TRBV30	NA	TRBJ1-5	NA	CAWSVWQLNQPQHF	TGTGCCTGGAGTGTATGGCAGCTTAATCAGCCCCAGCATTTT
TRBV2	NA	TRBJ2-5	NA	CATAGSETQYF	TGTGCCACGGCTGGATCTGAGACCCAGTACTTC
TRBV11-3	TRBD2	TRBJ2-3	NA	CASSPNGGNYPLTDTQYF	TGTGCCAGCAGCCCAAACGGGGGGAACTACCCGCTCACAGATACGCAGTATTTT
TRBV29-1	NA	TRBJ1-2	NA	CSGTDSSDYGYTF	TGCAGCGGTACGGACAGCTCGGACTATGGCTACACCTTC
TRBV7-9	TRBD1	TRBJ1-2	NA	CASSLGTGQRKTNYGYTF	TGTGCCAGCAGCTTAGGAACGGGACAGCGCAAAACTAACTATGGCTACACCTTC
TRBV19	NA	TRBJ2-7	NA	CASRSRNRESYEQYF	TGTGCCAGTAGATCGCGTAACAGGGAGTCCTACGAGCAGTACTTC
TRBV4-1	NA	TRBJ2-7	NA	CASSQGQNEQYF	TGCGCCAGCAGCCAAGGGCAAAACGAGCAGTACTTC
TRBV5-1	TRBD1	TRBJ2-7	once	CASSLRQGTEQYF	TGCGCCAGCAGCTTAAGACAGGGGACCGAGCAGTACTTC
TRBV7-2	NA	TRBJ1-1	NA	CASSLVGSLNTEAFF	TGTGCCAGCAGCTTAGTTGGCAGCCTGAACACTGAAGCTTTCTTT
TRBV2	TRBD1	TRBJ1-3	NA	CASRGDRAGNTIYF	TGTGCCAGCAGAGGGGACAGAGCCGGAAACACCATATATTTT
TRBV27	TRBD2	TRBJ2-1	NA	CASRLAGGLYNEQFF	TGTGCCAGCAGGTTAGCGGGGGGACTCTACAATGAGCAGTTCTTC
TRBV6-1	NA	TRBJ2-7	NA	CASSEAGGHGLGQYF	TGTGCCAGCAGTGAAGCGGGGGGGCATGGGTTGGGGCAGTACTTC
TRBV7-2	NA	TRBJ2-2	NA	CASSPKDLLSTGELFF	TGTGCCAGCAGCCCAAAAGACTTACTTAGCACCGGGGAGCTGTTTTTT
TRBV18	TRBD2	TRBJ2-7	NA	CASSPGGRMTYEQYF	TGTGCCAGCTCACCAGGCGGGAGGATGACCTACGAGCAGTACTTC